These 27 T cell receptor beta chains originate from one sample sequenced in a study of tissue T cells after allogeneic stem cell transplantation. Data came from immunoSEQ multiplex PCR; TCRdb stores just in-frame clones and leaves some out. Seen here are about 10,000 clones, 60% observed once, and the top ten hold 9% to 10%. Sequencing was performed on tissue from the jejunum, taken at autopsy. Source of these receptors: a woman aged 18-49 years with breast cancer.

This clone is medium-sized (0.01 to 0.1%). CDR3 DNA: TGCAGCGTTAGCCTGACAGGGTTGGGCTCACCCCTCCACTTT. It codes for CSVSLTGLGSPLHF. The chain joins TRBV29-1 to TRBJ1-6, with TRBD1 matching over 7 bases. Per the germline V gene, CDR1 is SQVTM and CDR2 is ANQGSEA. V lost 5 bases to trimming and J lost 10 bases; unmatched junction nucleotides: 11. CDR3 size: 14 residues.

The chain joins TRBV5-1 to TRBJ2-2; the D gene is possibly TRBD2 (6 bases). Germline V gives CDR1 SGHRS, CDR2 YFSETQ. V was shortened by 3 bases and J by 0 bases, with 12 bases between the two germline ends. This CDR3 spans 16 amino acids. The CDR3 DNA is TGCGCCAGCAGCTCCTACAGGACTACGAACACCGGGGAGCTGTTTTTT. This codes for CASSSYRTTNTGELFF.

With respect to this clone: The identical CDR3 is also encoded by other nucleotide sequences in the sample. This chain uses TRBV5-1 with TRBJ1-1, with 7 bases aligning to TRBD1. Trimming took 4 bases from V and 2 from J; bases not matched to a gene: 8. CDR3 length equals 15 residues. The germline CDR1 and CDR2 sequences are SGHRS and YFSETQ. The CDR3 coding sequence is TGCGCCAGCAGCATCCGACAGGGACTCAACACTGAAGCTTTCTTT. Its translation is CASSIRQGLNTEAFF.

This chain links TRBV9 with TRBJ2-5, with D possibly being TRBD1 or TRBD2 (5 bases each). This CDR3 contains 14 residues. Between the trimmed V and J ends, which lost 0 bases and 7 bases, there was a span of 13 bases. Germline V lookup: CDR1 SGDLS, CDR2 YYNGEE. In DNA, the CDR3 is TGTGCCAGCAGCGTAGCGTCGGGGCCTGGGACCCAGTACTTC. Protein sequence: CASSVASGPGTQYF.

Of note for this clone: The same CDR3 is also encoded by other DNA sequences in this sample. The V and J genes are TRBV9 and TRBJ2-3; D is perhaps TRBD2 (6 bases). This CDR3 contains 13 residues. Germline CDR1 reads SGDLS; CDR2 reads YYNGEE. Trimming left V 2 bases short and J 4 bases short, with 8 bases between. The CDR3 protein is CASSVGGPDTQYF. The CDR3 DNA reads TGTGCCAGCAGCGTGGGGGGTCCAGATACGCAGTATTTT.

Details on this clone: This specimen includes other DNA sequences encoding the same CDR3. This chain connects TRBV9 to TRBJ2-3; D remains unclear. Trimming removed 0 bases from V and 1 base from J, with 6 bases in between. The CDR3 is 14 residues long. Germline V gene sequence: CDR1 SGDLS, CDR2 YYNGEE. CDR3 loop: CASSVGLGTDTQYF. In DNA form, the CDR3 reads TGTGCCAGCAGCGTAGGGTTAGGCACAGATACGCAGTATTTT.

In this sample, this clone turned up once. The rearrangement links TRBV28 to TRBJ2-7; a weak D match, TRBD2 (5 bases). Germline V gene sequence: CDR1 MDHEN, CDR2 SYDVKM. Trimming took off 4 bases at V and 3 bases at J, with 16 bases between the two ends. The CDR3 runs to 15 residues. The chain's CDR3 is CASSSAERFLYEQYF. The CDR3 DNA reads TGTGCCAGCAGTTCCGCGGAGCGGTTCCTCTACGAGCAGTACTTC.

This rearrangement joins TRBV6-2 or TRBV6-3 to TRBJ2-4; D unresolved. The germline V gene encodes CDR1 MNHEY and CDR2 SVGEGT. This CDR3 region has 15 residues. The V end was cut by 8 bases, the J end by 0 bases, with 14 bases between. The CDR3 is CASRQRQLAKNIQYF. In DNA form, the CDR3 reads TGTGCCAGCCGCCAGAGGCAATTAGCCAAAAACATTCAGTACTTC.

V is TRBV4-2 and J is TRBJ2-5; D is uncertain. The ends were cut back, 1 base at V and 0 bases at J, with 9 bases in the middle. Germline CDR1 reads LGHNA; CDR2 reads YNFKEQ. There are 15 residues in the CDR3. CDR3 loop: CASSQAADHQETQYF. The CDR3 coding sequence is TGTGCCAGCAGCCAAGCCGCGGACCACCAAGAGACCCAGTACTTC.

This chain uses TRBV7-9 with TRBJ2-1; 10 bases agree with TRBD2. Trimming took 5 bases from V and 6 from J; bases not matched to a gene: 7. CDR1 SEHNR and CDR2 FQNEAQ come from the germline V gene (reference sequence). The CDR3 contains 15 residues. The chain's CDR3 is CASSPERGGRNEQFF. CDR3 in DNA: TGTGCCAGCAGCCCAGAGCGGGGGGGCCGCAATGAGCAGTTCTTC.

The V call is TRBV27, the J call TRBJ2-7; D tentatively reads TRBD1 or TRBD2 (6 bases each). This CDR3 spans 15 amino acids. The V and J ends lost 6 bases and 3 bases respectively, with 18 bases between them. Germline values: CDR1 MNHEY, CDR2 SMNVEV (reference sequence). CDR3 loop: CASRTHRDSVYEQYF. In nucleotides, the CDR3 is TGTGCCAGCAGGACGCACAGGGACTCAGTCTACGAGCAGTACTTC.

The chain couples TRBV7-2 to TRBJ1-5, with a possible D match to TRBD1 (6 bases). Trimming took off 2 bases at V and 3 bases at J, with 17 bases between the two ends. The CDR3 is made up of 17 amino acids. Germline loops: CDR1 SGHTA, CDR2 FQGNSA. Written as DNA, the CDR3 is TGTGCCAGCAGCTTATCCCCCCCGGGGGCCCTCAATCAGCCCCAGCATTTT. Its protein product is CASSLSPPGALNQPQHF.

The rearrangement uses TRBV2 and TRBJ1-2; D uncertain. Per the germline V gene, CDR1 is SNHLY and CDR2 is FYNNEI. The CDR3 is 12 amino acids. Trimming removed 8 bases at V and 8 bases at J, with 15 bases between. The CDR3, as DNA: TGTGCCAGCCGTCCGGGCATGGGGGGCTACACCTTC. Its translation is CASRPGMGGYTF.

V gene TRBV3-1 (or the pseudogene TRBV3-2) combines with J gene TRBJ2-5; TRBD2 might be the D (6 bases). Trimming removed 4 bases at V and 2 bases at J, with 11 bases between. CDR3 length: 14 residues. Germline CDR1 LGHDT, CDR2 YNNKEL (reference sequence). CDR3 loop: CASSLGTLQETQYF. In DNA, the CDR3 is TGTGCCAGCAGCCTCGGGACTCTTCAAGAGACCCAGTACTTC.

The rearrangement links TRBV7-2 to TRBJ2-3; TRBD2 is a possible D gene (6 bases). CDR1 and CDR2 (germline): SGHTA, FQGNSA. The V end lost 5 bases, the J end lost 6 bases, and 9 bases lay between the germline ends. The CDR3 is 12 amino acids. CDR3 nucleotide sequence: TGTGCCAGCAGCCAACGGGGGGATACGCAGTATTTT. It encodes CASSQRGDTQYF.

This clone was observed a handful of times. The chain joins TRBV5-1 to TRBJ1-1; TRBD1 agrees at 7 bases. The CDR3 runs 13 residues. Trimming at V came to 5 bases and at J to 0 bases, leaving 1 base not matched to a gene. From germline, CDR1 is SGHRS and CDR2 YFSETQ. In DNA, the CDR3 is TGCGCCAGCAGGGGACAGCTGAACACTGAAGCTTTCTTT. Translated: CASRGQLNTEAFF.

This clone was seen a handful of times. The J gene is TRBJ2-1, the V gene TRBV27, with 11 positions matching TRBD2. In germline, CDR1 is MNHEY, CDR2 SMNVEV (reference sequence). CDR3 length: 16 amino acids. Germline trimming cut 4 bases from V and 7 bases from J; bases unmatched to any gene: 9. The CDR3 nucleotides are TGTGCCAGCAGTTCGATACTAGCGGGAGCGAAGAATGAGCAGTTCTTC. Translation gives CASSSILAGAKNEQFF.

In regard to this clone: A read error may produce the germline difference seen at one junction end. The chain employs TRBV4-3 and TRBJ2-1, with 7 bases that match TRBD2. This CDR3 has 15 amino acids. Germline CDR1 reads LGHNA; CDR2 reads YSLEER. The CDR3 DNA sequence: TGCGCCAGCAGCCAAGATCTCGGAGCGACTAGCAAAGCGATCTTC. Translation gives CASSQDLGATSKAIF.

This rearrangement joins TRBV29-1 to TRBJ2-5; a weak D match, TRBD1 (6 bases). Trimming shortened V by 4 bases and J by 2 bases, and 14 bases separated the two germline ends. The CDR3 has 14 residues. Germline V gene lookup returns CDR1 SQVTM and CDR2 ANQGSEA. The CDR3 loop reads CSVVTGPRQETQYF. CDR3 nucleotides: TGCAGCGTTGTGACAGGTCCCAGGCAAGAGACCCAGTACTTC.

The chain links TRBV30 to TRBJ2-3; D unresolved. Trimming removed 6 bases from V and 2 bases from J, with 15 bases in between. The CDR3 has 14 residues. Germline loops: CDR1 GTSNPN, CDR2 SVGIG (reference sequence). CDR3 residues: CACPPVRDTDTQYF. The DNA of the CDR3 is TGTGCCTGTCCGCCCGTACGTGACACAGATACGCAGTATTTT.

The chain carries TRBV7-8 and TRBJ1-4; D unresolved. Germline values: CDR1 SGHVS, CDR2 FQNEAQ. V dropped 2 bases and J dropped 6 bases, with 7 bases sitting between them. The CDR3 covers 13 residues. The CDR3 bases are TGTGCCAGCAGCTTAAACCAGGATGAAAAACTGTTTTTT. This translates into CASSLNQDEKLFF.

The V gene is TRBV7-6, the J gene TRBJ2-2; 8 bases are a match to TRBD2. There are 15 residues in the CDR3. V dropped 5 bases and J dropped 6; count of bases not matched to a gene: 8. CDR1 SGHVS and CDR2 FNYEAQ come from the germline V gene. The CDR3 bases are TGTGCCAGCAGCCTTTCCAATAGCGGGGCCGGGGAGCTGTTTTTT. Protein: CASSLSNSGAGELFF.

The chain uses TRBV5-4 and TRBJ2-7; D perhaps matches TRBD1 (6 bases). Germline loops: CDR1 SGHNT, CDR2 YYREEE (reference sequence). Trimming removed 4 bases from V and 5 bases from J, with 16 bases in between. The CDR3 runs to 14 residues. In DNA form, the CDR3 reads TGTGCCAGCAGCCTGCGTTTGGGGGCAAACGAGCAGTACTTC. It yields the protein CASSLRLGANEQYF.

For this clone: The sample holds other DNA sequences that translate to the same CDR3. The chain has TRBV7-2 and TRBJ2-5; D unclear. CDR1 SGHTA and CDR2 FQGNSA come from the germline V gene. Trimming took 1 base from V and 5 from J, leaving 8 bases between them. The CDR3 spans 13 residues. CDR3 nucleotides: TGTGCCAGCAGCTTAGTAGGGTCGGAGACCCAGTACTTC. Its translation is CASSLVGSETQYF.

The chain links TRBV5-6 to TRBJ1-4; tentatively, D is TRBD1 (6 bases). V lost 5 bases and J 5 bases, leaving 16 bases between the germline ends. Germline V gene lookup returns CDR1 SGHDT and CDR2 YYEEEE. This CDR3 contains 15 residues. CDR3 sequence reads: CASRYKGGPNEKLFF. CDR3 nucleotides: TGTGCCAGCAGATACAAGGGGGGACCAAATGAAAAACTGTTTTTT.

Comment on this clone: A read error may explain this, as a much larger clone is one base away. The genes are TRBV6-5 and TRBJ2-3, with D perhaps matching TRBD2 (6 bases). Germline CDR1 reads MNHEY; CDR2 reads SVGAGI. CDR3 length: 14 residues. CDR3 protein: CTSSYRRGADTQYF. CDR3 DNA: TGTACCAGCAGTTATAGGCGGGGCGCAGATACGCAGTATTTT.

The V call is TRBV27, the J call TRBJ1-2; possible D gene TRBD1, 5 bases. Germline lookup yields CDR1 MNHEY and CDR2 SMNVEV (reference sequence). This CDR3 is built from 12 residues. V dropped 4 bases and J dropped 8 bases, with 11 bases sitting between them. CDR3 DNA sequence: TGTGCCAGCAGTTCACGATGGGACGGCTACACCTTC. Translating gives CASSSRWDGYTF.